This T cell receptor beta chain is from a study of response to subunit inactivated influenza vaccine. Study-wide results and limits: The authors offered the suggestion that each seasonal influenza vaccination recruits few new T cells.

This clonotype was detected a few times. Its cognate antigen is unknown. MiXCR, run by TCRdb on the RT-PCR reads, gives a single entry per CDR3 protein. The table shows 550,000 to 800,000 distinct CDR3 sequences, with over 11% occurring only once. Germline CDR1 and CDR2: LGHNA and YNFKEQ. Trimming removed 5 bases from V and 6 bases from J, with 13 bases in between. CDR3 length: 14 residues. Material: PBMCs from blood, obtained roughly 2 weeks before vaccination. This TCR was sampled from a man aged 50 to 60 who received an inactivated influenza vaccine. This chain connects TRBV4-2 to TRBJ1-4, with D perhaps matching TRBD1 (6 bases). The chain's CDR3 is CASSNREGDEKLFF. CDR3 nucleotides: TGTGCCAGCAGCAACAGGGAGGGCGATGAAAAACTGTTTTTT.